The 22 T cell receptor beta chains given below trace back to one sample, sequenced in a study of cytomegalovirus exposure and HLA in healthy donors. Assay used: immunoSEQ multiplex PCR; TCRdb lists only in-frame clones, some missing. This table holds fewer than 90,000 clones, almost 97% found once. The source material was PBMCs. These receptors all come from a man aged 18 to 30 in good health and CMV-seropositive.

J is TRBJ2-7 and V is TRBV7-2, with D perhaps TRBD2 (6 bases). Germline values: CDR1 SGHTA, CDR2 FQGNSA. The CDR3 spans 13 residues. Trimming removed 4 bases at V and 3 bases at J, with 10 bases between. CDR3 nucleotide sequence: TGTGCCAGCAGCTGGGGAGGAGACTACGAGCAGTACTTC. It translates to CASSWGGDYEQYF.

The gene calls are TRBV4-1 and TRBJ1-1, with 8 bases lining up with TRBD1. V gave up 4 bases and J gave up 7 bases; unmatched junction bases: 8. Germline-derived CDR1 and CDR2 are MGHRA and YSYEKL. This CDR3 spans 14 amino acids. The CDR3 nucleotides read TGCGCCAGCAGCCTCTTACAGGGGGACGGTGAAGCTTTCTTT. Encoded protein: CASSLLQGDGEAFF.

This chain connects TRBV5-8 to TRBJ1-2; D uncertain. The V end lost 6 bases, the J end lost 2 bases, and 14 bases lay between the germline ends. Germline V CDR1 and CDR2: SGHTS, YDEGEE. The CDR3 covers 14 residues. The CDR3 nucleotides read TGTGCCAGCACCAGGACTGTTTCAAACTATGGCTACACCTTC. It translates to CASTRTVSNYGYTF.

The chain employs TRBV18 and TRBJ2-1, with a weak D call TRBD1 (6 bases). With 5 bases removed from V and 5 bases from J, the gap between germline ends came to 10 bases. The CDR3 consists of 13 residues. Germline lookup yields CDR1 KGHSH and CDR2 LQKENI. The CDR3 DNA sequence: TGTGCCAGCTCAGCAGGGGCGGACAATGAGCAGTTCTTC. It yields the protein CASSAGADNEQFF.

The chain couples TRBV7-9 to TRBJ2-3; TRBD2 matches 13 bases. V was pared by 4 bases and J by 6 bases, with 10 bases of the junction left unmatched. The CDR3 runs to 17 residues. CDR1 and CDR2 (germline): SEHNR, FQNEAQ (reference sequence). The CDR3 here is CASSSRGTSGMSDTQYF. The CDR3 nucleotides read TGTGCCAGCAGCTCTCGGGGGACTAGCGGGATGTCCGATACGCAGTATTTT.

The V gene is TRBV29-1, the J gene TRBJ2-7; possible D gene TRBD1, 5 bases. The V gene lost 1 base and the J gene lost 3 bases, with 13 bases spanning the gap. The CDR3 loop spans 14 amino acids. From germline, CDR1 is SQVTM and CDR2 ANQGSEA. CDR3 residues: CSVEVRAQGYEQYF. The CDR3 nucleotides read TGCAGCGTTGAAGTTCGAGCCCAGGGCTACGAGCAGTACTTC.

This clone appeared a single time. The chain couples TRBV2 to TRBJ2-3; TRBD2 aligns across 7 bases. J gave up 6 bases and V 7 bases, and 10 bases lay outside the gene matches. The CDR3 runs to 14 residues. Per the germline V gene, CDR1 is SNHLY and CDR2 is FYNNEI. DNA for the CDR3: TGTGCCAGCACATGGGAGGGTCCAGCCGATACGCAGTATTTT. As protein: CASTWEGPADTQYF.

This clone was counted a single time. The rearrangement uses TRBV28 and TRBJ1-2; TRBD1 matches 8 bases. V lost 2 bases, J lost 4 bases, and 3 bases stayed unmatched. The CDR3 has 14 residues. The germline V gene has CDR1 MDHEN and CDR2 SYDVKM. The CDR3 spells CASSLDGQGYGYTF. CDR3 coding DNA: TGTGCCAGCAGTTTAGACGGACAGGGCTATGGCTACACCTTC.

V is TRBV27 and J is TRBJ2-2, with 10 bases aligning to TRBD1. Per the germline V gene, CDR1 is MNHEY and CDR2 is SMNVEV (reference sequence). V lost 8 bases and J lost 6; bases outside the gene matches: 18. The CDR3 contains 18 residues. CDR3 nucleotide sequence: TGTGCCAGCGGCCGGGACAGGGGTGGGAGAGGGTCCGCCGGGGAGCTGTTTTTT. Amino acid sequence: CASGRDRGGRGSAGELFF.

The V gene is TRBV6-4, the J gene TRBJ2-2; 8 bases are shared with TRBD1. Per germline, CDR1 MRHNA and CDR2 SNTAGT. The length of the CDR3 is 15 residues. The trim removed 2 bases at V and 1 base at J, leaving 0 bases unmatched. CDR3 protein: CASSDGTGNTGELFF. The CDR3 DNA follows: TGTGCCAGCAGTGACGGGACAGGGAACACCGGGGAGCTGTTTTTT.

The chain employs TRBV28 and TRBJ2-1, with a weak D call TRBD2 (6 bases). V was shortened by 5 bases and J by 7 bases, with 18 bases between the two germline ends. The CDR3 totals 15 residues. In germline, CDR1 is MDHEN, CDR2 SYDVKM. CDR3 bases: TGTGCCAGCAGTCGACCGCAGGGAGGTAGGAATGAGCAGTTCTTC. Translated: CASSRPQGGRNEQFF.

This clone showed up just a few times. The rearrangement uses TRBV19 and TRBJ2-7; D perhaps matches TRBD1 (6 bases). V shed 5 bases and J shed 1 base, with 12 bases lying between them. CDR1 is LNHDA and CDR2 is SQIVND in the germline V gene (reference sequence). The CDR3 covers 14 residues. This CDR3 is CASSATGNSYEQYF. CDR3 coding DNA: TGTGCCAGTAGTGCCACAGGGAATTCCTACGAGCAGTACTTC.

This CDR3 reads CASSPGVSGANVLTF. CDR3 DNA sequence: TGTGCCAGCTCCCCCGGGGTCTCTGGGGCCAACGTCCTGACTTTC. The chain couples TRBV18 to TRBJ2-6; TRBD2 might be the D (5 bases). Trimming pared 6 bases from V and 0 bases from J, leaving 9 bases between. Germline loops: CDR1 KGHSH, CDR2 LQKENI. The CDR3 totals 15 residues. Together with reference TRBV18 and TRBJ2-6, the CDR3 gives the full variable domain: NAGVMQNPRHLVRRRGQEARLRCSPMKGHSHVYWYRQLPEEGLKFMVYLQKENIIDESGMPKERFSAEFPKEGPSILRIQQVVRGDSAAYFCASSPGVSGANVLTFGAGSRLTVL.

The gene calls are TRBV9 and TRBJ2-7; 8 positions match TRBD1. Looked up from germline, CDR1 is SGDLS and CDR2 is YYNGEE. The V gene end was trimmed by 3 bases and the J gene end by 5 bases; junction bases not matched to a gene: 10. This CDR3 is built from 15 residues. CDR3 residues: CASSAMTGVGDEQYF. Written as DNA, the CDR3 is TGTGCCAGCAGCGCCATGACAGGGGTGGGCGACGAGCAGTACTTC.

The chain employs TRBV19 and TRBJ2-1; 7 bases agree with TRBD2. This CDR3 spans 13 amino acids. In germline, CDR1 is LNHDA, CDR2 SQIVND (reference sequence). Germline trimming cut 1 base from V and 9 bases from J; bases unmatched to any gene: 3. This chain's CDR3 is CASSIGGGVEQFF. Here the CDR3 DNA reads TGTGCCAGTAGTATAGGCGGGGGAGTTGAGCAGTTCTTC.

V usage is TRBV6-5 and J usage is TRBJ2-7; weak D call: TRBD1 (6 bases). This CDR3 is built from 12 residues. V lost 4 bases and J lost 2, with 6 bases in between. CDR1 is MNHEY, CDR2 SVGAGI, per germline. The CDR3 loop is CASSWDTYEQYF. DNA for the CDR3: TGTGCCAGCAGTTGGGACACCTACGAGCAGTACTTC.

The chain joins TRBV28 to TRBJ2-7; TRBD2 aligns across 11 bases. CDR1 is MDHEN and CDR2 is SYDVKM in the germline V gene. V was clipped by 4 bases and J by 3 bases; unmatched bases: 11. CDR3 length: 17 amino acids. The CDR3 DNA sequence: TGTGCCAGCAGTTCATACCTAGCGGGAGGCCAGATCTACGAGCAGTACTTC. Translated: CASSSYLAGGQIYEQYF. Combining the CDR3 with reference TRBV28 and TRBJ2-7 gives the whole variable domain DVKVTQSSRYLVKRTGEKVFLECVQDMDHENMFWYRQDPGLGLRLIYFSYDVKMKEKGDIPEGYSVSREKKERFSLILESASTNQTSMYLCASSSYLAGGQIYEQYFGPGTRLTVT.

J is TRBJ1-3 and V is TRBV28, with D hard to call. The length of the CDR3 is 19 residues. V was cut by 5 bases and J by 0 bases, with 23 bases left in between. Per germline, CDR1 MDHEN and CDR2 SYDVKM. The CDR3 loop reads CASSLLVEPGPYSGNTIYF. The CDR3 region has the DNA TGTGCCAGCAGTCTCCTCGTAGAACCAGGCCCTTACTCTGGAAACACCATATATTTT.

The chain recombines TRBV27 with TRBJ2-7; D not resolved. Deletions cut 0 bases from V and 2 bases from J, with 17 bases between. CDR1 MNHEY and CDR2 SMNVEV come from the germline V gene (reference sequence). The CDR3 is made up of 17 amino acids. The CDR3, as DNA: TGTGCCAGCAGTTTATCTAGTATTCGCGGCATTACCTACGAGCAGTACTTC. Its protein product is CASSLSSIRGITYEQYF.

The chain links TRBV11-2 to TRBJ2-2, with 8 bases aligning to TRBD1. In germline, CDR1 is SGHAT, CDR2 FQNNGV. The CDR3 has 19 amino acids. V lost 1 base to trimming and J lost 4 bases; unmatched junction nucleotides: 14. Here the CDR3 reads CASSLVYVWTGSVTGELFF. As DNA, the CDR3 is TGTGCCAGCAGCTTAGTGTATGTCTGGACAGGGAGTGTCACCGGGGAGCTGTTTTTT.

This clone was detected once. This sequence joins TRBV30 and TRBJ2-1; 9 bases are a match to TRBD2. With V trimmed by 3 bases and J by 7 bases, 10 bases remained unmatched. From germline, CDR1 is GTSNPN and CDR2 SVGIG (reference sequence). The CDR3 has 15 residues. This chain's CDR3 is CAWRRGLAWGNEQFF. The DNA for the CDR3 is TGTGCCTGGAGGAGGGGACTAGCCTGGGGAAATGAGCAGTTCTTC.

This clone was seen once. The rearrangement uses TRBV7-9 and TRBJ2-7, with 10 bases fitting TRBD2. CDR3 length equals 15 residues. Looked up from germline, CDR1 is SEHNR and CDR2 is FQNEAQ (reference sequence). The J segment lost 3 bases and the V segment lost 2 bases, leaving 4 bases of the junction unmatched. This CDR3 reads CASSLSGLASYEQYF. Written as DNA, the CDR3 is TGTGCCAGCAGCTTATCGGGACTAGCGAGCTACGAGCAGTACTTC.